These 14 T cell receptor beta chains were all obtained from the same sample, sequenced in a study of T cells after yellow fever vaccination. MiXCR was run by TCRdb on the 5' RACE reads, yielding one entry per CDR3 protein. The sample comprises 400,000 to 450,000 distinct CDR3 sequences, about 19% of which are singletons, and 15% to 20% rests with the top ten. This specimen consisted of PBMCs, obtained before the yellow fever booster vaccination. These receptors were collected from a man younger than 35 who received the YFV17D yellow fever vaccine.

This clonotype showed up just a few times. The chain links TRBV4-2 to TRBJ2-3; D not resolved. This CDR3 is built from 13 residues. With 0 bases removed from V and 5 bases from J, the gap between germline ends came to 6 bases. Germline V gene sequence: CDR1 LGHNA, CDR2 YNFKEQ. CDR3 bases: TGTGCCAGCAGCCAAGATGTGAAAGATACGCAGTATTTT. This encodes CASSQDVKDTQYF.

The chain employs TRBV10-1 and TRBJ2-7, with D possibly matching TRBD1 (5 bases). CDR1 WNHNN and CDR2 SYGVQD come from the germline V gene (reference sequence). The CDR3 extends over 13 amino acids. Deletions cut 8 bases from V and 7 bases from J, with 18 bases between. Written as DNA, the CDR3 is TGCGCCAGCCCCAGGGCAGCCCTACCTGAGCAGTACGTC. Translation: CASPRAALPEQYV.

This rearrangement joins TRBV18 to TRBJ1-1; 9 bases are a match to TRBD1. Germline V gives CDR1 KGHSH, CDR2 LQKENI. The V gene end was trimmed by 4 bases and the J gene end by 1 base; junction bases not matched to a gene: 7. The CDR3 runs to 16 residues. The CDR3 nucleotides read TGTGCCAGCTCACAACGAGTACAGGGGGCGAACACTGAAGCTTTCTTT. As protein: CASSQRVQGANTEAFF. The full variable domain, its missing parts supplied by reference TRBV18 and TRBJ1-1, is NAGVMQNPRHLVRRRGQEARLRCSPMKGHSHVYWYRQLPEEGLKFMVYLQKENIIDESGMPKERFSAEFPKEGPSILRIQQVVRGDSAAYFCASSQRVQGANTEAFFGQGTRLTVV.

CDR3 sequence reads: CASSLDGTAYNEQFF. CDR3 DNA sequence: TGCGCCAGCAGCTTAGACGGGACAGCCTACAATGAGCAGTTCTTC. The chain employs TRBV5-1 and TRBJ2-1; 7 positions agree with TRBD1. This CDR3 comprises 15 residues. Per germline, CDR1 SGHRS and CDR2 YFSETQ. J lost 2 bases, V lost 2 bases, and 4 bases had no gene match. The whole variable domain, remainder taken from reference TRBV5-1 and TRBJ2-1, is KAGVTQTPRYLIKTRGQQVTLSCSPISGHRSVSWYQQTPGQGLQFLFEYFSETQRNKGNFPGRFSGRQFSNSRSEMNVSTLELGDSALYLCASSLDGTAYNEQFFGPGTRLTVL.

The gene calls are TRBV7-9 and TRBJ1-1; a possible D gene is TRBD1 (5 bases). V shed 5 bases and J shed 3 bases, with 19 bases lying between them. The CDR3 runs 16 residues. Looked up from germline, CDR1 is SEHNR and CDR2 is FQNEAQ (reference sequence). The CDR3 region has the DNA TGTGCCAGCAGCCCCCCCTCGCAGGGTATGGACACTGAAGCTTTCTTT. Translation: CASSPPSQGMDTEAFF.

This clonotype was observed a handful of times. This chain connects TRBV11-2 to TRBJ1-2; D is uncertain. Trimming left V 4 bases short and J 9 bases short, with 15 bases between. The germline V gene encodes CDR1 SGHAT and CDR2 FQNNGV. The CDR3 length is 13 residues. The CDR3 region is CASSYPPWVSYTF. The CDR3 DNA reads as TGTGCCAGCAGCTACCCCCCGTGGGTGAGCTACACCTTC.

The chain is built from TRBV7-6 and TRBJ2-7; TRBD2 is a possible D gene (6 bases). This CDR3 has 18 amino acids. V lost 1 base to trimming and J lost 1 base, with 20 bases between them. Germline lookup yields CDR1 SGHVS and CDR2 FNYEAQ. The CDR3 loop is CASSLGAGGEGYSYEQYF. In DNA, the CDR3 is TGTGCCAGCAGCTTAGGGGCCGGGGGTGAAGGGTATTCCTACGAGCAGTACTTC.

This clonotype was detected ten times or more. The chain has TRBV7-6 and TRBJ2-1; 15 nucleotides match TRBD2. V trimming: 1 base; J trimming: 5 bases; junction bases outside the gene matches: 6. Germline CDR1 and CDR2: SGHVS and FNYEAQ. The CDR3 consists of 18 residues. This CDR3 is CASSLGWTSGGAHNEQFF. The CDR3 nucleotides are TGTGCCAGCAGCTTAGGTTGGACTAGCGGGGGGGCCCACAATGAGCAGTTCTTC. The whole variable domain, filled in from reference TRBV7-6 and TRBJ2-1, reads GAGVSQSPRYKVTKRGQDVALRCDPISGHVSLYWYRQALGQGPEFLTYFNYEAQQDKSGLPNDRFSAERPEGSISTLTIQRTEQRDSAMYRCASSLGWTSGGAHNEQFFGPGTRLTVL.

This clonotype was seen a handful of times. This chain uses TRBV27 with TRBJ1-1, with unresolved D. The V and J ends lost 7 bases and 0 bases respectively, with 12 bases between them. This CDR3 contains 14 residues. CDR1 and CDR2 from the germline V gene are MNHEY and SMNVEV (reference sequence). CDR3 amino acids: CASKPTDMNTEAFF. The DNA of the CDR3 is TGTGCCAGCAAGCCTACAGACATGAACACTGAAGCTTTCTTT.

Only a few counts were recorded for this clonotype. V gene TRBV4-3 combines with J gene TRBJ2-1; TRBD1 might be the D (5 bases). CDR1 is LGHNA, CDR2 YSLEER, per germline. The CDR3 totals 17 residues. V lost 3 bases and J lost 2, with 17 bases in between. The CDR3, as DNA: TGCGCCAGCAGCCATAGGGCGGCGGTGGGGCCCTACAATGAGCAGTTCTTC. It is translated as CASSHRAAVGPYNEQFF.

The chain links TRBV3-1 to TRBJ2-7; TRBD1 matches at 10 bases. V shed 4 bases and J 7 bases; nucleotides not matched to a gene: 16. The length of the CDR3 is 17 residues. The germline gives CDR1 LGHDT, CDR2 YNNKEL (reference sequence). CDR3 coding DNA: TGTGCCAGCAGCCGCCCCGGGACAGGGGCTCTCCGGTGGGAGCAGTACTTC. Its protein product is CASSRPGTGALRWEQYF.

The V gene is TRBV20-1, the J gene TRBJ1-4, with D uncertain. The V and J ends lost 3 bases and 5 bases respectively, with 7 bases between them. This CDR3 comprises 12 residues. The germline V gene has CDR1 DFQATT and CDR2 SNEGSKA (reference sequence). CDR3 nucleotides: TGCAGTGCTAGCATTCTAAATGAAAAACTGTTTTTT. Its protein product is CSASILNEKLFF.

The chain recombines TRBV7-3 with TRBJ2-1; 12 bases are shared with TRBD2. Unmatched junction bases numbered 8, after V lost 5 bases and J lost 9 bases. This CDR3 region has 15 residues. Germline assignment: CDR1 SGHTA and CDR2 FQGTGA. Written as DNA, the CDR3 is TGTGCCAGCAGCCCTCGACTAGCGGGGGAGGTTGAGCAGTTCTTC. It encodes CASSPRLAGEVEQFF.

The sample holds a few counts of this clonotype. This chain links TRBV6-5 with TRBJ1-2; 8 bases are shared with TRBD1. Germline CDR1 is MNHEY and CDR2 is SVGAGI. The V segment lost 6 bases and the J segment 2 bases; nucleotides outside the gene matches: 8. CDR3 size: 15 residues. The CDR3 sequence: CASRNQGAGNYGYTF. CDR3 nucleotide sequence: TGTGCCAGCAGAAACCAGGGGGCAGGAAACTATGGCTACACCTTC.